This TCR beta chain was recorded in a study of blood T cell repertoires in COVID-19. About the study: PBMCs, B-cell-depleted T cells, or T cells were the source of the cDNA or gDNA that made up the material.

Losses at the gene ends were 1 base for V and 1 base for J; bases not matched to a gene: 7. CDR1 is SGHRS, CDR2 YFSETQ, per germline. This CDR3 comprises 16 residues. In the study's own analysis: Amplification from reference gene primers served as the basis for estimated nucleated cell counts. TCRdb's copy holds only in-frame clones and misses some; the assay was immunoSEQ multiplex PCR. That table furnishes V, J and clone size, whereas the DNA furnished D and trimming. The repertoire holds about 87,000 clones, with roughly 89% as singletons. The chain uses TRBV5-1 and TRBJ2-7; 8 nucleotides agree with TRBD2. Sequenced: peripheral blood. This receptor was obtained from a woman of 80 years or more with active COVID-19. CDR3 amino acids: CASSLSREGLSYEQYF. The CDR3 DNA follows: TGCGCCAGCAGCTTGTCCCGGGAGGGCCTTTCCTACGAGCAGTACTTC.